This T cell receptor (beta chain) derives from a study of response to subunit inactivated influenza vaccine. The CDR3 runs 15 residues. V dropped 6 bases and J dropped 2 bases, with 17 bases sitting between them. This clonotype occurred a few times. Each CDR3 protein is one row after TCRdb ran MiXCR on the RT-PCR reads. The sample has a few hundred thousand distinct CDR3 sequences; 14% are singletons. The sequence derives from a man aged 45-65 years who received an inactivated influenza vaccine. The rearrangement joins TRBV12-3 or TRBV12-4 to TRBJ2-7; D gene ambiguous. The starting material was PBMCs from blood, obtained about 13 days after vaccination. The DNA for the CDR3 is TGTGCCAGCAGCTCCGCCTCCAGAGGCGCCTACGAGCAGTACTTC. Translating it yields CASSSASRGAYEQYF.